Below are 26 T cell receptor beta chains sequenced from a single sample in a study of CXCR3-negative and CXCR3-positive naive CD8 T cells. The study made its TRB cDNA libraries by 5' RACE, adding UMI labels. TCRdb re-analyzed the 5' RACE reads; it lists each CDR3 protein once, without DNA. The specimen's table records approximately 5,600 distinct CDR3 sequences. Sample: naive CXCR3- CD8+ T cells from blood. Subset specified: CD45RO-CCR7+CD27+CD95- naive CD8+ T cells lacking CXCR3 (TNR3-). The receptors originated from a human donor in good health. Some clones in this sample may be carry-over from other donors' samples.

This clonotype is classed as medium-sized by frequency. The chain employs TRBV29-1 and TRBJ2-4; the TCRdb D gene call, TRBD1, has no DNA to confirm it. The CDR3 runs 12 residues. Germline loops: CDR1 SQVTM, CDR2 ANQGSEA. CDR3 sequence: CSVGMGRNIQYF.

V and J are TRBV29-1 and TRBJ1-2. This CDR3 is 15 amino acids long. Germline-derived CDR1 and CDR2 are SQVTM and ANQGSEA. The CDR3 region is CSVEVEKGGLYGYTF.

This chain uses TRBV4-1 with TRBJ1-1; TCRdb lists TRBD1, though no DNA is available to test this call. Germline CDR1 and CDR2: MGHRA and YSYEKL. This CDR3 spans 15 amino acids. The CDR3 here is CASSHTGTVNTEAFF.

This clonotype counts as medium-sized by frequency. The chain uses TRBV2 and TRBJ1-3. This CDR3 spans 13 amino acids. Germline lookup yields CDR1 SNHLY and CDR2 FYNNEI. The CDR3 is CASSEGPGNTIYF.

The chain combines TRBV9 with TRBJ1-4. The CDR3 is 16 residues long. CDR1 and CDR2 (germline): SGDLS, YYNGEE. This CDR3 reads CASSVGGGATNEKLFF.

The CDR3 sequence: CASTLSESSYNEQFF. This rearrangement joins TRBV9 to TRBJ2-1; TCRdb proposes TRBD1, but this gene call is untestable without DNA. CDR1 is SGDLS, CDR2 YYNGEE, per germline. The CDR3 is 15 residues long.

CDR3 sequence: CATSLPIAGGLTDTQYF. The rearrangement uses TRBV15 and TRBJ2-3; the TCRdb call, TRBD2, lacks DNA for checking. CDR3 length: 17 residues. Germline V gene lookup returns CDR1 LNHNV and CDR2 YYDKDF (reference sequence).

CDR3: CASSGTTSYEQYF. The chain joins TRBV7-2 to TRBJ2-7; TCRdb outputs TRBD1, but without DNA this stays unchecked. Germline lookup yields CDR1 SGHTA and CDR2 FQGNSA. The CDR3 is 13 amino acids.

Judged by frequency, this clonotype is medium-sized. This chain joins TRBV5-1 and TRBJ2-6; TCRdb proposes TRBD1, but this gene call is untestable without DNA. The germline gives CDR1 SGHRS, CDR2 YFSETQ. The CDR3 is 18 residues long. The CDR3 sequence is CASDNRDSVGHGANVLTF. Based on the CDR3 plus reference TRBV5-1 and TRBJ2-6, the full variable domain is KAGVTQTPRYLIKTRGQQVTLSCSPISGHRSVSWYQQTPGQGLQFLFEYFSETQRNKGNFPGRFSGRQFSNSRSEMNVSTLELGDSALYLCASDNRDSVGHGANVLTFGAGSRLTVL.

This sequence joins TRBV7-3 and TRBJ2-1. Per germline, CDR1 SGHTA and CDR2 FQGTGA. This CDR3 contains 16 residues. The CDR3 loop is CASSLRSPDLYNEQFF.

V gene TRBV28 combines with J gene TRBJ2-1; TCRdb designates TRBD2, a call that cannot be tested without DNA. The CDR3 contains 17 residues. CDR1 and CDR2 (germline): MDHEN, SYDVKM. CDR3 sequence: CASSLPPGLHSYNEQFF.

This clonotype registers medium-sized by frequency. The V call is TRBV7-6, the J call TRBJ2-4; there is no DNA to check the TCRdb D call of TRBD1. Looked up from germline, CDR1 is SGHVS and CDR2 is FNYEAQ. The CDR3 length is 14 residues. The CDR3 sequence is CASSLTGAENIQYF.

The chain's CDR3 is CSVEAPRTANTEAFF. The rearrangement joins TRBV29-1 to TRBJ1-1; there is no DNA to check the TCRdb D call of TRBD1. This CDR3 comprises 15 residues. The germline V gene has CDR1 SQVTM and CDR2 ANQGSEA.

The J gene is TRBJ2-7, the V gene TRBV20-1; the D call of TRBD2 rests on TCRdb alone, since no DNA is present to check it. CDR1 and CDR2 (germline): DFQATT, SNEGSKA (reference sequence). The CDR3 covers 12 residues. The CDR3 spells CSAREWEYEQYF.

This clonotype is deemed medium-sized (0.01 to 0.1%) by its frequency. The chain is built from TRBV27 and TRBJ2-5; lacking DNA, the TRBD1 call made by TCRdb goes unchecked. The CDR3 length is 13 residues. Looked up from germline, CDR1 is MNHEY and CDR2 is SMNVEV (reference sequence). CDR3 sequence: CASSPSPRGTQYF.

The gene calls are TRBV11-1 and TRBJ2-1; TCRdb calls TRBD1, which cannot be checked without DNA. CDR1 is SGHAT, CDR2 FQDESV, per germline (reference sequence). The CDR3 has 11 amino acids. The CDR3 spells CASSSPGSQFF. Supplemented by reference TRBV11-1 and TRBJ2-1, the full variable domain reads EAEVAQSPRYKITEKSQAVAFWCDPISGHATLYWYRQILGQGPELLVQFQDESVVDDSQLPKDRFSAERLKGVDSTLKIQPAELGDSAMYLCASSSPGSQFFGPGTRLTVL.

This chain connects TRBV12-3 or TRBV12-4 to TRBJ2-4. CDR3 length: 15 amino acids. The CDR3: CASSPNNVAKNIQYF.

The rearrangement links TRBV12-3 or TRBV12-4 to TRBJ2-7. The CDR3 consists of 12 residues. CDR3 amino acids: CASSYSSYEQYF.

V is TRBV29-1 and J is TRBJ2-1. CDR3 length: 11 amino acids. Per the germline V gene, CDR1 is SQVTM and CDR2 is ANQGSEA. This chain's CDR3 is CSVHQYNEQFF.

In terms of frequency, this clonotype is medium-sized. V is TRBV12-3 or TRBV12-4 and J is TRBJ2-1; TCRdb selects TRBD2, and the lack of DNA leaves this call unchecked. The CDR3 loop spans 14 amino acids. CDR3: CASTANSAGYEQFF.

This clonotype counts as medium-sized by frequency. The chain links TRBV29-1 to TRBJ2-1; TCRdb's assignment of TRBD2 cannot be checked, as there is no DNA. This CDR3 region has 13 residues. Per the germline V gene, CDR1 is SQVTM and CDR2 is ANQGSEA. This CDR3 reads CSVPAGGSNEQFF.

V gene TRBV29-1 combines with J gene TRBJ2-3; TCRdb calls TRBD1, which cannot be checked without DNA. The CDR3 runs to 17 residues. The V gene's germline CDR1 is SQVTM and CDR2 ANQGSEA. This CDR3 reads CSVEVGSTGGLADTQYF.

The chain recombines TRBV2 with TRBJ2-2; checking the TCRdb D call of TRBD1 is not possible without DNA. The CDR3 consists of 14 residues. Per the germline V gene, CDR1 is SNHLY and CDR2 is FYNNEI. The CDR3 protein is CASSGTAYTGELFF.

Frequency places this clonotype as medium-sized. The rearrangement links TRBV29-1 to TRBJ2-3; without DNA, the TCRdb call of TRBD1 cannot be checked. Germline assignment: CDR1 SQVTM and CDR2 ANQGSEA. The CDR3 spans 16 residues. The CDR3 here is CSVEDVGQGMADTQYF.

This clonotype counts as medium-sized by frequency. This chain links TRBV2 with TRBJ2-1; checking the TCRdb D call of TRBD2 is not possible without DNA. CDR3 length: 13 amino acids. CDR1 and CDR2 from the germline V gene are SNHLY and FYNNEI. The CDR3 protein is CASSQTSVNEQFF.

The chain is built from TRBV27 and TRBJ2-1; there is no DNA to check the TCRdb D call of TRBD1. This CDR3 spans 12 amino acids. Germline CDR1 and CDR2: MNHEY and SMNVEV (reference sequence). The CDR3 region is CATLGSYNEQFF.